This T cell receptor (beta chain) was recovered during a study of cytomegalovirus exposure and HLA in healthy donors. Study in general: Among the roughly 370 genotyped donors, 70% to 90% were placed in the Caucasian-associated ancestry cluster. Overall study results and limits: It was reported that TCR beta sequences correctly inferred the HLA-A and HLA-B alleles for most subjects. No immune exposure information besides CMV serostatus was available.

Germline CDR1 LNHDA, CDR2 SQIVND (reference sequence). The CDR3 is made up of 13 amino acids. The V and J ends lost 7 bases and 3 bases respectively, with 10 bases between them. PCR amplification relied on 60 Vbeta primers (plus 13 Jbeta primers). Some clones are missing from TCRdb's copy, which holds only in-frame ones; the method was immunoSEQ multiplex PCR. In the table there are about 130,000 clones, 74% of which are singletons. This clone has only one observation. The antigen is not known. The sequencing sample was made of PBMCs. The source of this sequence is a man younger than 35 in good health and CMV-seropositive. This chain connects TRBV19 to TRBJ1-5, with D perhaps matching TRBD1 (6 bases). The CDR3 DNA follows: TGTGCCAGTAAGACAGGTACCAATCAGCCCCAGCATTTT. Translated: CASKTGTNQPQHF.